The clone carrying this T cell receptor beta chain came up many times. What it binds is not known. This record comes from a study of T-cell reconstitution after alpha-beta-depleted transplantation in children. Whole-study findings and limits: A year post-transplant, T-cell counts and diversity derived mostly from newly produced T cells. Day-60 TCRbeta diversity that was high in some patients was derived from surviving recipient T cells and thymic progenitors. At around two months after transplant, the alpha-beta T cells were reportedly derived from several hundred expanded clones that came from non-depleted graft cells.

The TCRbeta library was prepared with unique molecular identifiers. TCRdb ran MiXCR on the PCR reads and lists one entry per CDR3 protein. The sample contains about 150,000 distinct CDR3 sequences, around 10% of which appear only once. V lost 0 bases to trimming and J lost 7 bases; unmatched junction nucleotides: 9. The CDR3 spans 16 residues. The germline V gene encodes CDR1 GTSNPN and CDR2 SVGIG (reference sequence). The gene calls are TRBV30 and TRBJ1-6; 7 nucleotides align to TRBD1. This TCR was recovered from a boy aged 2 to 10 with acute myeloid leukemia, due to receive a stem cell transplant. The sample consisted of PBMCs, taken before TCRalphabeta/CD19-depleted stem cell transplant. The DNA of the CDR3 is TGTGCCTGGAGTGTATGGACAGGATGGAAGAATTCACCCCTCCACTTT. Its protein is CAWSVWTGWKNSPLHF.